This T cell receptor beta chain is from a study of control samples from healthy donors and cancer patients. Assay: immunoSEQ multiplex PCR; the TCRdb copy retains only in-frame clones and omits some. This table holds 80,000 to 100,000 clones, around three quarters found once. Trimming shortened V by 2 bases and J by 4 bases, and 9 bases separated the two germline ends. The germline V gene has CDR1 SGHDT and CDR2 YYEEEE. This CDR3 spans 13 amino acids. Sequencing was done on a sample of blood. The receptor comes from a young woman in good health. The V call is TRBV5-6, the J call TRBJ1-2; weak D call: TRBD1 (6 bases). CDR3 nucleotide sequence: TGTGCCAGCAGCTTCGGGGGGCTCTATGGCTACACCTTC. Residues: CASSFGGLYGYTF.